These 29 T cell receptor beta chains came from one sample sequenced in a study of cytomegalovirus exposure and HLA in healthy donors. The primer mix had 60 Vbeta and 13 Jbeta primers. Only in-frame clones appear in the TCRdb table, and some are missing; sequencing was by immunoSEQ multiplex PCR. Among about 150,000 clones, more than 65% were seen once, and the ten largest hold under 7.5%. Material for sequencing was PBMCs. Receptor source: a man in his fifties or sixties in good health and CMV-seropositive.

This clone was detected only a few times. The chain uses TRBV6-5 and TRBJ1-1; D may be TRBD1 (5 bases). This CDR3 contains 14 residues. The germline V gene has CDR1 MNHEY and CDR2 SVGAGI. The ends were cut back, 2 bases at V and 0 bases at J, with 7 bases in the middle. CDR3 DNA sequence: TGTGCCAGCAGTTACAGGGGCATGAACACTGAAGCTTTCTTT. Translation gives CASSYRGMNTEAFF.

The sample holds a few counts of this clone. The chain is built from TRBV2 and TRBJ2-2; D remains unclear. There are 14 residues in the CDR3. Germline V CDR1 and CDR2: SNHLY, FYNNEI. V lost 7 bases and J lost 0, with 9 bases in between. The CDR3 DNA follows: TGTGCCAGCAAAGGCGGAACGAACACCGGGGAGCTGTTTTTT. It specifies CASKGGTNTGELFF.

The chain links TRBV25-1 to TRBJ1-2; possible D gene TRBD1, 5 bases. Germline-derived CDR1 and CDR2 are MGHDK and SYGVNS. The ends were cut back, 6 bases at V and 4 bases at J, with 9 bases in the middle. The CDR3 contains 12 residues. The CDR3 DNA follows: TGTGCCAGCAGAAGGGGCGGCTATGGCTACACCTTC. Amino acids: CASRRGGYGYTF.

The chain is built from TRBV4-1 and TRBJ2-6; TRBD1 matches at 9 bases. This CDR3 has 19 residues. The V segment lost 0 bases and the J segment 0 bases; nucleotides outside the gene matches: 6. CDR1 is MGHRA and CDR2 is YSYEKL in the germline V gene. This CDR3 is CASSQEERDRVSGANVLTF. CDR3 in DNA: TGCGCCAGCAGCCAAGAAGAGCGGGACAGGGTCTCTGGGGCCAACGTCCTGACTTTC.

This chain connects TRBV10-2 to TRBJ1-6, with D perhaps TRBD1 (6 bases). Germline lookup yields CDR1 WSHSY and CDR2 SAAADI. This CDR3 region has 13 residues. Trimming cost V 11 bases and J 6 bases, with 14 bases left between them. The CDR3 sequence: CAASSRGNSPLHF. Written as DNA, the CDR3 is TGCGCCGCGTCATCCAGGGGTAATTCACCCCTCCACTTT.

This clone showed up just once. Other DNA variants within this sample encode the same CDR3. The rearrangement links TRBV10-2 to TRBJ2-5; 12 nucleotides agree with TRBD2. The CDR3 has 14 amino acids. The germline V gene has CDR1 WSHSY and CDR2 SAAADI. V gave up 6 bases and J gave up 2 bases; unmatched junction bases: 1. The CDR3 loop reads CASRLAGGQETQYF. The CDR3 DNA reads TGCGCCAGCAGACTAGCGGGAGGTCAAGAGACCCAGTACTTC.

The V gene is TRBV15, the J gene TRBJ2-1, with 8 nucleotides matching TRBD1. In germline, CDR1 is LNHNV, CDR2 YYDKDF (reference sequence). The CDR3 is 14 residues long. V lost 8 bases and J lost 6; bases outside the gene matches: 9. DNA for the CDR3: TGTGCCACCGGACAGGGTCCCTTAGGCAATGAGCAGTTCTTC. Translated, it gives CATGQGPLGNEQFF.

V is TRBV6-5 and J is TRBJ2-7; 11 bases fit TRBD1. This CDR3 has 15 amino acids. V shed 5 bases, J shed 4 bases, and the junction held 7 bases outside the gene matches. Germline loops: CDR1 MNHEY, CDR2 SVGAGI. In DNA form, the CDR3 reads TGTGCCAGCAGTGTCCGGGACAGGGGGGATTACGAGCAGTACTTC. It codes for CASSVRDRGDYEQYF.

The chain carries TRBV25-1 and TRBJ2-6; 7 bases fit TRBD1. The CDR3 contains 16 residues. J gave up 2 bases and V 5 bases, and 6 bases lay outside the gene matches. Germline V gives CDR1 MGHDK, CDR2 SYGVNS. DNA of the CDR3: TGTGCCAGCAGTCGCCCAGGGGGAACTGGGGCCAACGTCCTGACTTTC. Its protein product is CASSRPGGTGANVLTF.

The rearrangement joins TRBV6-6 to TRBJ1-2; weak D call: TRBD1 (6 bases). The CDR3 extends over 16 amino acids. V lost 6 bases to trimming and J lost 0 bases, with 17 bases between them. Germline CDR1 is MNHNY and CDR2 is SVGAGI (reference sequence). The CDR3 region has the DNA TGTGCCAGCAGCCCTAGAGTACAGGGAACTAACTATGGCTACACCTTC. As protein: CASSPRVQGTNYGYTF.

The chain recombines TRBV6-1 with TRBJ2-3; weak D call: TRBD2 (7 bases). CDR3 length: 15 amino acids. V was trimmed by 3 bases and J by 0 bases, leaving 10 bases between them. Germline CDR1 MNHNS, CDR2 SASEGT. The CDR3 nucleotides are TGTGCCAGCAGTGAGCGGGGGCCGAGCACAGATACGCAGTATTTT. Its protein is CASSERGPSTDTQYF.

The gene calls are TRBV30 and TRBJ2-3; D unclear. The V and J ends lost 2 bases and 3 bases respectively, with 21 bases between them. Germline V CDR1 and CDR2: GTSNPN, SVGIG (reference sequence). CDR3 size: 17 residues. CDR3 coding DNA: TGTGCCTGGAGTCCGATCCGAGTCCGCTTATCGACAGATACGCAGTATTTT. It specifies CAWSPIRVRLSTDTQYF.

The CDR3 loop reads CASSVEAGGGEQFF. In nucleotides, the CDR3 is TGTGCCAGCAGTGTGGAAGCGGGGGGTGGTGAGCAGTTCTTC. The J gene is TRBJ2-1, the V gene TRBV11-3, with TRBD2 matching over 9 bases. The CDR3 is 14 residues long. Germline loops: CDR1 SGHNT, CDR2 YENEEA. With V trimmed by 6 bases and J by 9 bases, 9 bases remained unmatched.

V is TRBV11-3 and J is TRBJ1-1; 8 bases match TRBD1. The CDR3 covers 15 residues. Germline-derived CDR1 and CDR2 are SGHNT and YENEEA. Trimming at V came to 5 bases and at J to 5 bases, leaving 10 bases not matched to a gene. The CDR3 spells CASSPRTGRGTEAFF. The CDR3 nucleotides are TGTGCCAGCAGCCCCCGGACAGGGAGGGGGACTGAAGCTTTCTTT.

J is TRBJ2-2 and V is TRBV5-8; D is undetermined. This CDR3 contains 17 residues. V shed 3 bases and J shed 1 base, with 16 bases lying between them. Per the germline V gene, CDR1 is SGHTS and CDR2 is YDEGEE. Here the CDR3 reads CASSWRQDPLNTGELFF. CDR3 sequence (DNA): TGTGCCAGCAGCTGGCGACAAGACCCCTTGAACACCGGGGAGCTGTTTTTT.

The chain is built from TRBV11-2 and TRBJ1-2, with a possible D match to TRBD1 (5 bases). The CDR3 is 15 amino acids. V was pared by 0 bases and J by 3 bases, with 11 bases between. The germline gives CDR1 SGHAT, CDR2 FQNNGV. In DNA form, the CDR3 reads TGTGCCAGCAGCTTAGATCGGGACTCCTACTATGGCTACACCTTC. Translation gives CASSLDRDSYYGYTF.

This clone appeared a single time. The CDR3 loop reads CASSHREGGGRFSTDTQYF. In nucleotides, the CDR3 is TGTGCCAGCAGCCACCGAGAGGGCGGGGGCCGTTTTAGCACAGATACGCAGTATTTT. The V call is TRBV4-2, the J call TRBJ2-3, with D possibly matching TRBD2 (7 bases). Germline V gene data show CDR1 as LGHNA and CDR2 as YNFKEQ. Deletions cut 3 bases from V and 0 bases from J, with 22 bases between. The CDR3 is 19 amino acids.

This rearrangement joins TRBV15 to TRBJ2-3; D might be TRBD1 (5 bases). This CDR3 region has 16 residues. Germline-derived CDR1 and CDR2 are LNHNV and YYDKDF (reference sequence). Trimming pared 0 bases from V and 8 bases from J, leaving 18 bases between. In DNA, the CDR3 is TGTGCCACCAGCAGAGATTCGTCCAGGATCGACAGTACGCAGTATTTT. Amino acids: CATSRDSSRIDSTQYF.

The rearrangement joins TRBV7-3 to TRBJ2-1, with D possibly being TRBD2 (5 bases). V lost 6 bases and J lost 8, with 20 bases in between. This CDR3 spans 15 amino acids. Germline lookup yields CDR1 SGHTA and CDR2 FQGTGA. CDR3 amino acids: CASSSPGMGIDEQFF. The CDR3 nucleotides read TGTGCCAGCAGTTCACCGGGAATGGGTATCGATGAGCAGTTCTTC.

The gene calls are TRBV18 and TRBJ1-4; D uncertain. This CDR3 has 14 residues. V lost 1 base and J lost 5, with 8 bases in between. Germline CDR1 is KGHSH and CDR2 is LQKENI. CDR3 sequence (DNA): TGTGCCAGCTCACCACAAGGGAGAAATGAAAAACTGTTTTTT. The encoded protein is CASSPQGRNEKLFF.

The chain couples TRBV9 to TRBJ2-1; TRBD2 agrees at 8 bases. The CDR3 contains 16 residues. J was trimmed by 0 bases and V by 2 bases; bases with no gene match: 4. The germline gives CDR1 SGDLS, CDR2 YYNGEE. CDR3 bases: TGTGCCAGCAGCGTTTTTCGGGGGGGCTCCTACAATGAGCAGTTCTTC. Its protein product is CASSVFRGGSYNEQFF.

J is TRBJ2-5 and V is TRBV11-3; the match to TRBD2 covers 11 bases. The CDR3 has 15 amino acids. V lost 5 bases and J lost 6; bases outside the gene matches: 8. In germline, CDR1 is SGHNT, CDR2 YENEEA. DNA for the CDR3: TGTGCCAGCAGCCCAGGACTAGCGGGTCGAAAGACCCAGTACTTC. This codes for CASSPGLAGRKTQYF. Supplemented by reference TRBV11-3 and TRBJ2-5, the full variable domain reads EAGVVQSPRYKIIEKKQPVAFWCNPISGHNTLYWYLQNLGQGPELLIRYENEEAVDDSQLPKDRFSAERLKGVDSTLKIQPAELGDSAVYLCASSPGLAGRKTQYFGPGTRLLVL.

V gene TRBV6-1 combines with J gene TRBJ2-7, with D tentatively TRBD2 (5 bases). The CDR3 is 14 amino acids. Germline CDR1 and CDR2: MNHNS and SASEGT. V was trimmed by 3 bases and J by 0 bases, leaving 9 bases between them. The CDR3 reads CASSERGSSYEQYV. The CDR3 DNA reads as TGTGCCAGCAGTGAGAGAGGGAGCTCCTACGAGCAGTACGTC.

In its sample, this clone was seen a few times. J is TRBJ1-1 and V is TRBV5-6, with TRBD1 as a possible D gene (6 bases). Germline values: CDR1 SGHDT, CDR2 YYEEEE. V was cut by 6 bases and J by 3 bases, with 18 bases left in between. CDR3 length equals 15 residues. Here the CDR3 reads CASTEGGAGDTEAFF. DNA for the CDR3: TGTGCCAGCACCGAGGGGGGGGCCGGAGACACTGAAGCTTTCTTT.

V gene TRBV19 combines with J gene TRBJ1-1, with unresolved D. V was cut by 1 base and J by 5 bases, with 11 bases left in between. The CDR3 contains 14 residues. Germline V gene data show CDR1 as LNHDA and CDR2 as SQIVND (reference sequence). Here the CDR3 DNA reads TGTGCCAGTAGTATAGTGGCCGGGAGGACTGAAGCTTTCTTT. It translates to CASSIVAGRTEAFF.

This chain links TRBV19 with TRBJ1-1, with a weak D call TRBD1 (6 bases). V gave up 10 bases and J gave up 4 bases, with 13 bases separating them. CDR3 length equals 12 residues. Germline lookup yields CDR1 LNHDA and CDR2 SQIVND (reference sequence). Written as DNA, the CDR3 is TGTGCCACCCTACGGGGGGCCACTGAAGCTTTCTTT. Its protein is CATLRGATEAFF.

The chain has TRBV5-6 and TRBJ2-5; 13 bases match TRBD2. Germline CDR1 reads SGHDT; CDR2 reads YYEEEE. The CDR3 sequence is 17 residues long. The junction had 8 bases not matched to a gene; V was cut back by 4 bases and J by 2 bases. The CDR3, as DNA: TGTGCCAGCAGCGGGGGGACTAGCGGGGATATTCAAGAGACCCAGTACTTC. This codes for CASSGGTSGDIQETQYF.

As for this clone: The junction does not match germline at one end; this may be a read error. V is TRBV30 and J is TRBJ2-2; 7 bases are shared with TRBD2. The CDR3 runs to 13 residues. Germline CDR1 GTSNPN, CDR2 SVGIG (reference sequence). In nucleotides, the CDR3 is TGTGCCTGGGGGGAGGGGAACCCCGGGGAGCTGTTTTTT. This sequence encodes CAWGEGNPGELFF.

Comment on this clone: One end of the junction fails to match germline, which may point to a read error. V gene TRBV7-7 combines with J gene TRBJ2-2; 10 bases match TRBD1. Germline CDR1 reads SSHAT; CDR2 reads FNYEAQ (reference sequence). This CDR3 contains 16 residues. The CDR3 protein is CASSQAGTGVTGELFF. CDR3 nucleotide sequence: TGTGCTAGCAGCCAGGCGGGGACAGGGGTAACCGGGGAGCTGTTTTTT.